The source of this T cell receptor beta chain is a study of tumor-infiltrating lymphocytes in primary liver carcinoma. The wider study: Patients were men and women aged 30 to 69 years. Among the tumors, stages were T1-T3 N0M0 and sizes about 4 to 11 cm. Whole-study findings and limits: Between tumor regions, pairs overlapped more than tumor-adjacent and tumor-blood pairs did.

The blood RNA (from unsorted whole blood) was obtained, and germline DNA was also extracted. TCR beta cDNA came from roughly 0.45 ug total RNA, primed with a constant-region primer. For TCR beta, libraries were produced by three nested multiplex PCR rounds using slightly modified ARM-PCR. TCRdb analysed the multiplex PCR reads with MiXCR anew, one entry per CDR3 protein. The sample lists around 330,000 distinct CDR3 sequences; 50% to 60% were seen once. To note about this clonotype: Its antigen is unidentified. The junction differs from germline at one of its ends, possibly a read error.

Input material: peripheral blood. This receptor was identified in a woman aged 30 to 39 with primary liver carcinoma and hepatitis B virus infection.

DNA for the CDR3: TGTGCCAGAAGTGAAGCGCAGGGGAGGCCATCGGAGCAGTTCTTC. Its protein product is CARSEAQGRPSEQFF. The chain recombines TRBV6-1 with TRBJ2-1; the D call may be TRBD1 or TRBD2 (6 bases each). CDR1 is MNHNS and CDR2 is SASEGT in the germline V gene. CDR3 length: 15 residues.